The 10 T cell receptor beta chains reported below all come from one sample, sequenced in a study of glioma-infiltrating T cells. Using RNA template, CDR3s of TCR alpha and beta were amplified with iRepertoire arm-PCR. TCRdb processed the multiplex PCR reads anew with MiXCR; each CDR3 protein has one entry. The table lists around 99,000 distinct CDR3 sequences, less than 30% of them singletons. Sequenced: glioma tissue, nonneoplastic brain tissue, or PBMCs (not recorded which). All receptors come from a human donor with low-grade glioma or glioblastoma, undergoing nonglioma brain surgery, or in good health (not recorded which).

This clonotype has just a few counts. J is TRBJ2-6 and V is TRBV7-9, with 7 bases identical to TRBD1. J gave up 2 bases and V 2 bases, and 3 bases lay outside the gene matches. Germline CDR1 SEHNR, CDR2 FQNEAQ (reference sequence). CDR3 length: 16 residues. The CDR3: CASSLSGQAGANVLTF. CDR3 nucleotide sequence: TGTGCCAGCAGCTTATCCGGACAGGCTGGGGCCAACGTCCTGACTTTC.

This clonotype was counted a few times. This chain links TRBV12-3 or TRBV12-4 with TRBJ2-5, with 9 bases lining up with TRBD2. This CDR3 comprises 16 residues. The V and J ends lost 5 bases and 2 bases, in that order; junction bases with no gene match: 9. The CDR3 loop is CASSAGGGMGQETQYF. The CDR3 DNA sequence: TGTGCCAGCAGTGCGGGGGGGGGCATGGGTCAAGAGACCCAGTACTTC.

Note on this clonotype: A much larger clone differs by one base, so this may be a read error. As DNA, the CDR3 is TGCAGCGTCGGGGCACTCACTGAAGCTTTCTTT. Translated, it gives CSVGALTEAFF. The chain is built from TRBV29-1 and TRBJ1-1, with D possibly matching TRBD1 (5 bases). This CDR3 has 11 residues. The germline V gene has CDR1 SQVTM and CDR2 ANQGSEA. V was trimmed by 6 bases and J by 4 bases, leaving 9 bases between them. Based on the CDR3 plus reference TRBV29-1 and TRBJ1-1, the full variable domain is SAVISQKPSRDICQRGTSLTIQCQVDSQVTMMFWYRQQPGQSLTLIATANQGSEATYESGFVIDKFPISRPNLTFSTLTVSNMSPEDSSIYLCSVGALTEAFFGQGTRLTVV.

Turning to this clonotype: This may come from a read error, since a much larger clone is one base off. This chain joins TRBV29-1 and TRBJ1-3; D gene unclear. The CDR3 length is 14 residues. Germline values: CDR1 SQVTM, CDR2 ANQGSEA. The CDR3 loop reads CSVEPGISGSTIYF. The CDR3 DNA reads TGCAGCGTTGAACCAGGAATATCTGGAAGCACCATATATTTT.

This clonotype showed up many times. V usage is TRBV19 and J usage is TRBJ1-5; D is undetermined. Trimming pared 3 bases from V and 5 bases from J, leaving 8 bases between. Germline CDR1 LNHDA, CDR2 SQIVND (reference sequence). The CDR3 spans 13 residues. The CDR3 DNA reads TGTGCCAGTAGTATGGGCCGGGATCAGCCCCAGCATTTT. Encoded protein: CASSMGRDQPQHF.

V usage is TRBV9 and J usage is TRBJ2-3; 8 nucleotides align to TRBD2. The germline CDR1 and CDR2 sequences are SGDLS and YYNGEE. J lost 1 base, V lost 0 bases, and 4 bases had no gene match. This CDR3 region has 16 residues. The CDR3 nucleotides read TGTGCCAGCAGCGTAGTCCCAGCGGGGGGCACAGATACGCAGTATTTT. Translated, it gives CASSVVPAGGTDTQYF.

In its sample, this clonotype was seen many times. DNA of the CDR3: TGTGCCAGCAGCGGGACCTACATGGCTGGCGAAAAACTGTTTTTT. This codes for CASSGTYMAGEKLFF. The chain joins TRBV7-2 to TRBJ1-4; D perhaps matches TRBD1 (5 bases). Between the trimmed V and J ends, which lost 5 bases and 8 bases, there was a span of 18 bases. Per germline, CDR1 SGHTA and CDR2 FQGNSA. CDR3 length: 15 amino acids.

In its sample, this clonotype was seen many times. The rearrangement joins TRBV6-4 to TRBJ1-5, with 10 bases that match TRBD1. Trimming removed 5 bases from V and 0 bases from J; junction bases left unmatched: 13. Germline assignment: CDR1 MRHNA and CDR2 SNTAGT. The CDR3 is made up of 19 amino acids. The CDR3, as DNA: TGTGCCAGCAGTAAGCCCGGGACAGGGGTTCCGTATAGCAATCAGCCCCAGCATTTT. Translating gives CASSKPGTGVPYSNQPQHF.

V gene TRBV19 combines with J gene TRBJ1-6; no reliable D call. CDR1 is LNHDA, CDR2 SQIVND, per germline (reference sequence). Trimming shortened V by 5 bases and J by 11 bases, and 16 bases separated the two germline ends. The CDR3 consists of 14 residues. The CDR3 DNA follows: TGTGCCAGTAGTGGAACCACTGGCAGGACACCCCTCCACTTT. This encodes CASSGTTGRTPLHF.

In its sample, this clonotype was seen many times. The rearrangement joins TRBV7-2 to TRBJ1-5; D might be TRBD1 (5 bases). Germline loops: CDR1 SGHTA, CDR2 FQGNSA. This CDR3 is 14 amino acids long. V shed 5 bases and J shed 4 bases, with 12 bases lying between them. Written as DNA, the CDR3 is TGTGCCAGCAGCCTGGGACCGGTTAATCAGCCCCAGCATTTT. It yields the protein CASSLGPVNQPQHF. Full variable domain (missing parts from reference TRBV7-2 and TRBJ1-5): GAGVSQSPSNKVTEKGKDVELRCDPISGHTALYWYRQSLGQGLEFLIYFQGNSAPDKSGLPSDRFSAERTGGSVSTLTIQRTQQEDSAVYLCASSLGPVNQPQHFGDGTRLSIL.